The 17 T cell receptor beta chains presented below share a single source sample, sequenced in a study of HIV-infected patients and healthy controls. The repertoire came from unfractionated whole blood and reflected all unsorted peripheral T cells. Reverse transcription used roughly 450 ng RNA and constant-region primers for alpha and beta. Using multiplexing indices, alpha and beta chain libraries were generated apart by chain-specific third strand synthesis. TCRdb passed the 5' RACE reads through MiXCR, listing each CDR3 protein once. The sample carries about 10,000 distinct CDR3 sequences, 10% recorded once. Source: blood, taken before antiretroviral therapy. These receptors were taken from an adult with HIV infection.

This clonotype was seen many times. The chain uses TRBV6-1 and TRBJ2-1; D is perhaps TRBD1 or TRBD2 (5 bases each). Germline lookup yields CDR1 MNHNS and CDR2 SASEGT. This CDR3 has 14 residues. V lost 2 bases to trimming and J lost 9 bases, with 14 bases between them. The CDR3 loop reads CASSERGQGAEQFF. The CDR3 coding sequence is TGTGCCAGCAGTGAACGAGGTCAGGGAGCTGAGCAGTTCTTC.

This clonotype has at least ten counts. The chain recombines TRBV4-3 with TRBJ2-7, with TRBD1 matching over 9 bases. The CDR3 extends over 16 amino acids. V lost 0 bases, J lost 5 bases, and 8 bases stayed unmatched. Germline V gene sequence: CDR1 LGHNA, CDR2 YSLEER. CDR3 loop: CASSQETGQGGHEQYF. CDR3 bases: TGCGCCAGCAGCCAAGAAACGGGACAGGGAGGCCACGAGCAGTACTTC.

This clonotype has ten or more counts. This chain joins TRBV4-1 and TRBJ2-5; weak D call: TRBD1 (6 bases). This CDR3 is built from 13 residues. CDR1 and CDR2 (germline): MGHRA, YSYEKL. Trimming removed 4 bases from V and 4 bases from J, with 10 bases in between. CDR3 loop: CASSPGHGETQYF. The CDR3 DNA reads TGCGCCAGCAGCCCGGGACACGGAGAGACCCAGTACTTC.

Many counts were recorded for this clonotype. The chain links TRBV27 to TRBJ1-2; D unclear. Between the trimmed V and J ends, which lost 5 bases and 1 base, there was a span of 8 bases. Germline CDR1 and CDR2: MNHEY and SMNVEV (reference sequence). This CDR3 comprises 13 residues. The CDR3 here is CASSAPYNYGYTF. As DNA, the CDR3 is TGTGCCAGCAGTGCACCCTATAACTATGGCTACACCTTC.

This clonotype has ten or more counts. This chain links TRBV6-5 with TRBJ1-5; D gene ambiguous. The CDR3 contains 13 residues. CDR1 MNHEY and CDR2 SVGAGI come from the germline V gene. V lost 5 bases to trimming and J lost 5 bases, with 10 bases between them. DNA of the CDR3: TGTGCCAGCAGTAAAGGACCGGATCAGCCCCAGCATTTT. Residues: CASSKGPDQPQHF.

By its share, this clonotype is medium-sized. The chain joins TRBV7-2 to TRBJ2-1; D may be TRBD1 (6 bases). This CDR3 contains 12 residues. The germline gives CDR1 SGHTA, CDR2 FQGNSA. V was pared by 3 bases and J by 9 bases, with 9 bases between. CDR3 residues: CASSFGGPEQFF. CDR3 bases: TGTGCCAGCAGCTTTGGGGGCCCTGAGCAGTTCTTC. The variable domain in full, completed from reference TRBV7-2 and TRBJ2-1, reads GAGVSQSPSNKVTEKGKDVELRCDPISGHTALYWYRQSLGQGLEFLIYFQGNSAPDKSGLPSDRFSAERTGGSVSTLTIQRTQQEDSAVYLCASSFGGPEQFFGPGTRLTVL.

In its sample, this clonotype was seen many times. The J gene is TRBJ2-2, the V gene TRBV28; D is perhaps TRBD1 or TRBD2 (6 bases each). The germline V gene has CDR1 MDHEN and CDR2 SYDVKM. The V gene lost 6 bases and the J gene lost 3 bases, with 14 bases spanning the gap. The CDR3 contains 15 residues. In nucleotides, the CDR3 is TGTGCCAGCAGGCTACAGGGACTCGACACCGGGGAGCTGTTTTTT. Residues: CASRLQGLDTGELFF.

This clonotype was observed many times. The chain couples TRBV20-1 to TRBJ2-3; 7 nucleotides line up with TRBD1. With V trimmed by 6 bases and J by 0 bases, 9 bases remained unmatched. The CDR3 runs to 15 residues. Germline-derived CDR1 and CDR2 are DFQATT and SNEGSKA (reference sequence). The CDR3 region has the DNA TGCAGTGCCCCTTTGGGACAGTCTAGCACAGATACGCAGTATTTT. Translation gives CSAPLGQSSTDTQYF.

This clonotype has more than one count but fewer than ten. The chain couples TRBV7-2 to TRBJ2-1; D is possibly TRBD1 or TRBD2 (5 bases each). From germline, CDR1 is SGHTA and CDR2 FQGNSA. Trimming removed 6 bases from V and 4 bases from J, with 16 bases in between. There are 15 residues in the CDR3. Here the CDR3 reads CASRPTNGGYNEQFF. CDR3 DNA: TGTGCCAGCAGGCCAACTAATGGGGGTTACAATGAGCAGTTCTTC.

CDR3 DNA sequence: TGTGCCAGCAGCTTAAATCTGGGTGGCACAGGGGGAAAACTGTTTTTT. It codes for CASSLNLGGTGGKLFF. This chain joins TRBV7-2 and TRBJ1-4, with 8 bases matching TRBD1. The length of the CDR3 is 16 residues. J gave up 10 bases and V 2 bases, and 12 bases lay outside the gene matches. The germline gives CDR1 SGHTA, CDR2 FQGNSA.

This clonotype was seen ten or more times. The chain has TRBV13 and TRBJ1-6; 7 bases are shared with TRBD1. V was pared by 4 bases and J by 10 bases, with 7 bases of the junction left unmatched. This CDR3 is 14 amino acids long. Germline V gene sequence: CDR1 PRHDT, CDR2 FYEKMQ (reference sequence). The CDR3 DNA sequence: TGTGCCAGCAGCTCTGACAGGGATGGGTCACCCCTCCACTTT. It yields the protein CASSSDRDGSPLHF.

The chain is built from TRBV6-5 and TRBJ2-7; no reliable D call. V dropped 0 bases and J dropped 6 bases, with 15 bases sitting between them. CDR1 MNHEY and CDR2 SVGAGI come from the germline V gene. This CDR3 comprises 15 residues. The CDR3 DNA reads TGTGCCAGCAGTTACTCGCAGGAACCAACGGGCGAGCAGTACTTC. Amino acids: CASSYSQEPTGEQYF.

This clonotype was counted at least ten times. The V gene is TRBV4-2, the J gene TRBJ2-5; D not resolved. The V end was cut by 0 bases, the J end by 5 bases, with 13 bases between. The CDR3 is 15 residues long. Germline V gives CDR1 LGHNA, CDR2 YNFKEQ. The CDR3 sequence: CASSQDSGLGETQYF. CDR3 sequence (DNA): TGTGCCAGCAGCCAAGATTCAGGCTTAGGGGAGACCCAGTACTTC.

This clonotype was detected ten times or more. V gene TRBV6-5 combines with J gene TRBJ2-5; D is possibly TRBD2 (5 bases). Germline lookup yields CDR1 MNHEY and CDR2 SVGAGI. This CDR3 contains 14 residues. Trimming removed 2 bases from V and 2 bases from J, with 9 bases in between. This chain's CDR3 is CASSYQAAQETQYF. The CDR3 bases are TGTGCCAGCAGTTACCAAGCGGCGCAAGAGACCCAGTACTTC.

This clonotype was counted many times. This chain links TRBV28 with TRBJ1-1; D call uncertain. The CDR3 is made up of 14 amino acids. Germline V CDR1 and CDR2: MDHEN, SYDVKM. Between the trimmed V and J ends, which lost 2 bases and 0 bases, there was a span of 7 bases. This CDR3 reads CASSLNLMNTEAFF. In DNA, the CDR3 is TGTGCCAGCAGTTTAAATCTTATGAACACTGAAGCTTTCTTT.

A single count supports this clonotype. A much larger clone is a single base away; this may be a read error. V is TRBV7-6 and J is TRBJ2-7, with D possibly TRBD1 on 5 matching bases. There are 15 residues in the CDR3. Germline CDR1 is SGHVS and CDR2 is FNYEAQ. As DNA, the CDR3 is TGTGCCAGCAGCTTAGCCAGACAGAGCTCCTACGAGAAGTACTTC. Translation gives CASSLARQSSYEKYF.

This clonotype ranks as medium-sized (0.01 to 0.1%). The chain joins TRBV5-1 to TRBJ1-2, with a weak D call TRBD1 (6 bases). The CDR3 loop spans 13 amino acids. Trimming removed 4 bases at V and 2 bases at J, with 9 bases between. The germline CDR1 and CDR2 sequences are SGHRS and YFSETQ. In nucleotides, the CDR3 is TGCGCCAGCAGCCCCACAGGGAACTATGGCTACACCTTC. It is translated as CASSPTGNYGYTF.